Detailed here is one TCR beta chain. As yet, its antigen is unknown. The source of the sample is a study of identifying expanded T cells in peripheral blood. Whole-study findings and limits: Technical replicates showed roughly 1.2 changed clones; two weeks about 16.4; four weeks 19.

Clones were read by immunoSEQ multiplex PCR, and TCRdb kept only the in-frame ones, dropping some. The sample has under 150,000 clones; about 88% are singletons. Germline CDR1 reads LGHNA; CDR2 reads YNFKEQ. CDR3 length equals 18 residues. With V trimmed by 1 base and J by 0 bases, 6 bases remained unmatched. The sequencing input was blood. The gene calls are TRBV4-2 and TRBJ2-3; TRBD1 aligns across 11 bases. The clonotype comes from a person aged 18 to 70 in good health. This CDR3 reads CASSQGTGGSTSTDTQYF. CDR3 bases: TGTGCCAGCAGCCAAGGGACAGGGGGCTCAACTAGCACAGATACGCAGTATTTT.